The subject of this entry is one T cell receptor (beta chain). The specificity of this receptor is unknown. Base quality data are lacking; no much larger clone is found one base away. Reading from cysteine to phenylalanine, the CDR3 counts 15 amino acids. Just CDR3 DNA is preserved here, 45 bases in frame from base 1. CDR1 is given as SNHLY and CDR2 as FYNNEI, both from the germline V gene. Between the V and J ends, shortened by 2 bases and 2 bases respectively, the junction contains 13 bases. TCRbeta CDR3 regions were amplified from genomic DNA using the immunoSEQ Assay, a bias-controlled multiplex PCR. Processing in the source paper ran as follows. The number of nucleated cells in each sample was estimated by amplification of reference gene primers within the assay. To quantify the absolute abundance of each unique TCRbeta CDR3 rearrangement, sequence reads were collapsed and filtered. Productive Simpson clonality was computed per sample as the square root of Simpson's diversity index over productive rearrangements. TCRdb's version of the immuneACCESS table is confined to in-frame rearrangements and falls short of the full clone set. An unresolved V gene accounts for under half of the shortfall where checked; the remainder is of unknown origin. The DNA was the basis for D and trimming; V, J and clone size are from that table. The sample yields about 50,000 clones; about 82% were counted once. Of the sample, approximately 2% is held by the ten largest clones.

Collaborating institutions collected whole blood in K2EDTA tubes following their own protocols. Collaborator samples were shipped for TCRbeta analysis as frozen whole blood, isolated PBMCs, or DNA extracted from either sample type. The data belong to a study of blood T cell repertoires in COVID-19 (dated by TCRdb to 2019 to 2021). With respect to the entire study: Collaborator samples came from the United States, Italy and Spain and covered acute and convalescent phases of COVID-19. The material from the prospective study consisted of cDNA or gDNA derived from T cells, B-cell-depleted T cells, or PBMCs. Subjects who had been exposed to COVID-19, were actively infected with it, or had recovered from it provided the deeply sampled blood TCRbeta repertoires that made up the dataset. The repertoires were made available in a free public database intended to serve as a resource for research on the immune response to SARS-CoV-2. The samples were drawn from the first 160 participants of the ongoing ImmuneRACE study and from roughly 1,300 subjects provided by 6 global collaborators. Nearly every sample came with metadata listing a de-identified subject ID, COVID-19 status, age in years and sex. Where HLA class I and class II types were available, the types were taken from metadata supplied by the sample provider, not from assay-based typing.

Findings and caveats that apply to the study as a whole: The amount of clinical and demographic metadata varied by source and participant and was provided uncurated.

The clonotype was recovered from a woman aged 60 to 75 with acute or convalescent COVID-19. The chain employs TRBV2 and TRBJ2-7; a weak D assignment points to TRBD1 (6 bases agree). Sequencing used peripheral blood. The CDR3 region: CASSELGHGTYEQYF. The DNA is TGTGCCAGCAGTGAATTGGGACACGGGACCTACGAGCAGTACTTC.